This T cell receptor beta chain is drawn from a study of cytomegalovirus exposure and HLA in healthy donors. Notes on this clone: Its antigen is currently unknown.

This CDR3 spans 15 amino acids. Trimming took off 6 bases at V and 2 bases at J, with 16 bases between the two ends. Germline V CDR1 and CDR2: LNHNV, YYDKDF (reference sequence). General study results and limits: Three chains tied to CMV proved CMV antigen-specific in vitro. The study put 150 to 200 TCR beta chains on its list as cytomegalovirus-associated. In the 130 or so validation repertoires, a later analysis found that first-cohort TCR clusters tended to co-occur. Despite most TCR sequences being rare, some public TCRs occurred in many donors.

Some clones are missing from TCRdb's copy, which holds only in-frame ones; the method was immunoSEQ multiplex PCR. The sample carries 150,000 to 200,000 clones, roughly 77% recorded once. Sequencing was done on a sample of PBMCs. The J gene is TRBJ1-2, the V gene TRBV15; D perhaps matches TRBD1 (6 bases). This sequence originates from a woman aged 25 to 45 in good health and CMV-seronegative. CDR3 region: CATRAGVGTNYGYTF. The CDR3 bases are TGTGCCACCAGGGCTGGGGTCGGGACAAACTATGGCTACACCTTC.